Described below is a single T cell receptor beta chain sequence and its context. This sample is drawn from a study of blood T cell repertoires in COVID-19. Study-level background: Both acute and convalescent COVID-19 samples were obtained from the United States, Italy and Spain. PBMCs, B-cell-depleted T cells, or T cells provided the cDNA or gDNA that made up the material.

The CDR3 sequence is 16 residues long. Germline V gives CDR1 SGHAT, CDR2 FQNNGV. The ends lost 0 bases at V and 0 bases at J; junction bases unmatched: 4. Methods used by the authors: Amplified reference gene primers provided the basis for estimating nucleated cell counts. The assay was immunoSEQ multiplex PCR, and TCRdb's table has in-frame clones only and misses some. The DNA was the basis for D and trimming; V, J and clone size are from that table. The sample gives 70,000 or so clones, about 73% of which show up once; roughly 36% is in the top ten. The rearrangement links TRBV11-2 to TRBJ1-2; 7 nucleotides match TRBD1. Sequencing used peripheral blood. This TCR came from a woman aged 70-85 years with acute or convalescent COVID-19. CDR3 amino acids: CASSLDPGQSNYGYTF. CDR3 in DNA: TGTGCCAGCAGCTTAGATCCGGGACAGTCTAACTATGGCTACACCTTC. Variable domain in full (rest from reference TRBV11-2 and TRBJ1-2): EAGVAQSPRYKIIEKRQSVAFWCNPISGHATLYWYQQILGQGPKLLIQFQNNGVVDDSQLPKDRFSAERLKGVDSTLKIQPAKLEDSAVYLCASSLDPGQSNYGYTFGSGTRLTVV.